The clone carrying this T cell receptor beta chain appeared a single time. The antigen remains undetermined. The germline CDR1 and CDR2 sequences are SGHNT and YYREEE (reference sequence). The CDR3 consists of 15 residues. With 0 bases clipped from V and 4 bases from J, the junction kept 4 bases outside the gene matches. The data are from a study of cytotoxic CD8 clonotypes in ibrutinib-treated CLL. Study results and caveats: Clonality at baseline surpassed age-matched healthy donors and tracked circulating CD8+ T-cell counts.

The sequencing depth, 1 in 200,000 to 1 in 1 million T cells, was the target. The data were produced by immunoSEQ multiplex PCR, yet TCRdb's version contains in-frame clones alone and is incomplete. The sample carries more than 140,000 clones, approximately 80% recorded once. Sequenced here: PBMCs, sampled after 12 months of ibrutinib treatment. The receptor's source is a human donor with chronic lymphocytic leukemia. The chain joins TRBV5-4 to TRBJ1-5, with 7 bases aligning to TRBD1. The CDR3 DNA reads TGTGCCAGCAGCTTGGGACAGGGAAGTAATCAGCCCCAGCATTTT. Amino acids: CASSLGQGSNQPQHF.